What follows are 6 T cell receptor beta chains derived from one specimen sequenced in a study of beta chain features in type 1 diabetes. As every portion of the isolated RNA was reverse transcribed, the sequencing read expressed TCRB transcripts. Clones were sequenced by immunoSEQ multiplex PCR, and TCRdb holds only the in-frame ones, with some missing. The table lists about 220,000 clones, approximately 10% of them singletons. The material sequenced was central memory CD4+ T cells from blood. The receptor source for this set is a man between 18 and 35 years old in good health.

This clone was counted a few times. This sequence joins TRBV6-1 and TRBJ2-7; unclear D gene. The CDR3 is made up of 14 amino acids. Between the trimmed V and J ends, which lost 3 bases and 7 bases, there was a span of 16 bases. Per the germline V gene, CDR1 is MNHNS and CDR2 is SASEGT. The CDR3 spells CASSDARFPTEQYF. DNA of the CDR3: TGTGCCAGCAGTGATGCCCGGTTCCCTACTGAGCAGTACTTC.

Only a few counts were recorded for this clone. The rearrangement links TRBV28 to TRBJ2-7, with TRBD2 matching over 7 bases. The CDR3 is 13 residues long. The V gene's germline CDR1 is MDHEN and CDR2 SYDVKM. The ends lost 5 bases at V and 6 bases at J; junction bases unmatched: 7. CDR3 DNA: TGTGCCAGCAGTCCCGGGACTACTCCCGAGCAGTACTTC. It is translated as CASSPGTTPEQYF.

This clone showed up just a few times. The chain couples TRBV5-6 to TRBJ2-5; D is perhaps TRBD1 (6 bases). V was clipped by 0 bases and J by 3 bases, with 12 bases between them. The CDR3 extends over 15 amino acids. From germline, CDR1 is SGHDT and CDR2 YYEEEE. In DNA form, the CDR3 reads TGTGCCAGCAGCTTGGAGCAGGGGTCTAAAGAGACCCAGTACTTC. Protein product: CASSLEQGSKETQYF.

This clone has only a few counts. The CDR3 loop is CASSIGLAGTGELFF. The CDR3 DNA is TGTGCCAGCAGCATCGGACTAGCGGGGACCGGGGAGCTGTTTTTT. The chain uses TRBV7-2 and TRBJ2-2, with TRBD2 matching 12 bases. In germline, CDR1 is SGHTA, CDR2 FQGNSA. Trimming at V came to 5 bases and at J to 5 bases, leaving 3 bases not matched to a gene. The CDR3 is 15 residues long.

This clone has a handful of counts. V usage is TRBV7-9 and J usage is TRBJ2-7; tentatively, D is TRBD1 or TRBD2 (5 bases each). The CDR3 consists of 14 residues. V was pared by 3 bases and J by 2 bases, with 11 bases between. The germline V gene has CDR1 SEHNR and CDR2 FQNEAQ (reference sequence). CDR3 protein: CASSLGQGAYEQYF. CDR3 bases: TGTGCCAGCAGCTTGGGGCAGGGAGCCTACGAGCAGTACTTC.

This clone has at least ten counts. V is TRBV14 and J is TRBJ2-1, with D possibly TRBD1 on 6 matching bases. CDR3 length: 11 residues. Germline V gene sequence: CDR1 SGHDN, CDR2 FVKESK. Trimming took 3 bases from V and 13 from J, leaving 10 bases between them. Here the CDR3 reads CASSHPGAQFF. The CDR3 nucleotides read TGTGCCAGCAGCCATCCAGGGGCCCAGTTCTTC.